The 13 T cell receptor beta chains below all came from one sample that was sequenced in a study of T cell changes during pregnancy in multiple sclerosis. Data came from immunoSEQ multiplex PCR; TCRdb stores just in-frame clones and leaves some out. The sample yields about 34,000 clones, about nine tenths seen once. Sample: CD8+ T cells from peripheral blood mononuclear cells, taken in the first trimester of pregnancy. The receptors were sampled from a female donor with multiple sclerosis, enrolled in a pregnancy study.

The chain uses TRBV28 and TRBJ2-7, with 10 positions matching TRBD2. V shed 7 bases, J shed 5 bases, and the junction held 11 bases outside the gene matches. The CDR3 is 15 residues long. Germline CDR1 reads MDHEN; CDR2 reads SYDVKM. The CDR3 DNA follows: TGTGCCAGCACCCCTGGTTCTAGCGGGAGCAACGAGCAGTACTTC. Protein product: CASTPGSSGSNEQYF.

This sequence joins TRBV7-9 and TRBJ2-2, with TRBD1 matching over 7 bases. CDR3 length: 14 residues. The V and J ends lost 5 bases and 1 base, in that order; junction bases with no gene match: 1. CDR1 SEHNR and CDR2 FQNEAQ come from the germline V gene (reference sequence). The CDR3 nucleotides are TGTGCCAGCAGCGACAGGGAGAACACCGGGGAGCTGTTTTTT. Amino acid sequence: CASSDRENTGELFF.

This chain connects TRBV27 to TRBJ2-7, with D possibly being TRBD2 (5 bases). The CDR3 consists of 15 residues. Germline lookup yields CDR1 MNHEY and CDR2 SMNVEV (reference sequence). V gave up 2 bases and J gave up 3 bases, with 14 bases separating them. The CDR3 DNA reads TGTGCCAGCAGTTTAGGGAGCACACCCATCTACGAGCAGTACTTC. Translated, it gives CASSLGSTPIYEQYF.

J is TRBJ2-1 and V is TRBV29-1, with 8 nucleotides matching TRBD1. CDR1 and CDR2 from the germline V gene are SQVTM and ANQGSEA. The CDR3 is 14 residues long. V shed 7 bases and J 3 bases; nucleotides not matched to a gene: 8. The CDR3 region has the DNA TGCAGCGCCACCGGGACAGGAAGCTACAATGAGCAGTTCTTC. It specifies CSATGTGSYNEQFF.

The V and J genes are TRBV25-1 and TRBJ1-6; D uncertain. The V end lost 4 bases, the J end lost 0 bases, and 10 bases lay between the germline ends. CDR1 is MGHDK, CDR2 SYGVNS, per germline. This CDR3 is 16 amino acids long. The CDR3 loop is CASSATESSYNSPLHF. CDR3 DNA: TGTGCCAGCAGTGCAACAGAGAGCTCCTATAATTCACCCCTCCACTTT.

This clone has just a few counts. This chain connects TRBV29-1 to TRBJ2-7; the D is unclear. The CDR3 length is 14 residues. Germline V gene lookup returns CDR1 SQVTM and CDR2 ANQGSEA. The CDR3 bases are TGCAGTTGCCTCAAGGCGGCCAATACCTACGAGCAGTACTTC. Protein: CSCLKAANTYEQYF.

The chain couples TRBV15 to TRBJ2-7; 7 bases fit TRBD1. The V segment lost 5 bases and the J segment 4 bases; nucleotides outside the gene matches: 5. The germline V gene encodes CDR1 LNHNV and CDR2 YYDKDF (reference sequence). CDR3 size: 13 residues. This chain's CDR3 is CATSRDSPYEQYF. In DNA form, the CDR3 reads TGTGCCACCAGCCGGGACAGCCCTTACGAGCAGTACTTC.

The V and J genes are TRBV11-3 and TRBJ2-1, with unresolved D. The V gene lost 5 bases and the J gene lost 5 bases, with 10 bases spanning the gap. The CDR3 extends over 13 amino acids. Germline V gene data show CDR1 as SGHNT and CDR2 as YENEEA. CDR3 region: CASSAFRNNEQFF. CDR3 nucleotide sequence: TGTGCCAGCAGCGCATTCAGGAACAATGAGCAGTTCTTC.

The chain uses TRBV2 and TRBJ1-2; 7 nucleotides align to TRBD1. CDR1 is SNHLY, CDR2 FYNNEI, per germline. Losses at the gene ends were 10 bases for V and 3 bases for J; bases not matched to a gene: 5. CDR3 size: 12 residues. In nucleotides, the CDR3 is TGTGCCACCTACGACAGGGACTATGGCTACACCTTC. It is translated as CATYDRDYGYTF.

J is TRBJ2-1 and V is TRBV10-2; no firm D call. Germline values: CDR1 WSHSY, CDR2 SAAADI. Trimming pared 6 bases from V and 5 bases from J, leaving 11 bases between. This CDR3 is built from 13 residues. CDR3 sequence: CASSSVLDNEQFF. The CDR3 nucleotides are TGCGCCAGCAGCAGCGTCTTGGACAATGAGCAGTTCTTC.

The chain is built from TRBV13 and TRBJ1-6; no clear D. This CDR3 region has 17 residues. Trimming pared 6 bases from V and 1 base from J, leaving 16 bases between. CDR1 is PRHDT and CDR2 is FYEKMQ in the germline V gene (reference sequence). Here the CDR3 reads CASSLNGDMSYNSPLHF. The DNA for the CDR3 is TGTGCCAGCAGTCTCAACGGGGATATGTCCTATAATTCACCCCTCCACTTT.

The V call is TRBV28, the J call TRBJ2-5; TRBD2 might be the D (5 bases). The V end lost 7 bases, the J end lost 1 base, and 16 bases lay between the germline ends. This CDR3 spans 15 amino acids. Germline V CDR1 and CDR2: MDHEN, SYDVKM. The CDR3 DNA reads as TGTGCCAGCAAAACCAGAGGGTGGTTCCAAGAGACCCAGTACTTC. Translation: CASKTRGWFQETQYF.

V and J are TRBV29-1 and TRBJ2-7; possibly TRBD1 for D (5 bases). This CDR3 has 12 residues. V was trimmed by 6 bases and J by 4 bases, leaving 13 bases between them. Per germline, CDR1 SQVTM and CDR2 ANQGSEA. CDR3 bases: TGCAGCGTGATGAAAGCAGGGTACGAGCAGTACTTC. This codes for CSVMKAGYEQYF.